This T cell receptor beta chain was captured in a study of blood T cells in healthy people across ages. Per germline, CDR1 MGHRA and CDR2 YSYEKL. Trimming took off 1 base at V and 4 bases at J, with 7 bases between the two ends. CDR3 length: 13 residues. A second about 6 to 12 cycle PCR used barcoded and J-beta primers. TCRdb re-derived calls from the 5' RACE reads in MiXCR, one entry per CDR3 protein. The profile shows approximately 1.5 million distinct CDR3 sequences, approximately 39% of them singletons. The TCR was taken from a woman aged 18-35 years in good health. The rearrangement joins TRBV4-1 to TRBJ2-5; D is tentatively TRBD1 or TRBD2 (5 bases each). Sequenced material: blood. The CDR3 DNA reads as TGCGCCAGCAGCCAAGGAGGGGCAGAGACCCAGTACTTC. It specifies CASSQGGAETQYF.